This T cell receptor (beta chain) derives from a study of Ad26.COV2.S vaccination and SARS-CoV-2 variants. As for the study in general: By the intramuscular route, Ad26.COV2.S was given once, or twice 56 days apart.

As for treatment: some 20 received Ad26.COV2.S at low or high dose, single or two shots; about 5 received placebo; per-sample allocation not given. After the first vaccine or placebo injection, samples were drawn on day 63. Cohort 1b enrolled adults aged 18-55 years in Boston. An Ad26 vector was used to express Wuhan-strain SARS-CoV-2 spike as the vaccine. V was pared by 10 bases and J by 0 bases, with 9 bases between. The CDR3 is 12 amino acids. CDR1 and CDR2 (germline): MNHEY, SVGAGI. Some clones are missing from TCRdb's copy, which holds only in-frame ones; the method was immunoSEQ multiplex PCR. The data hold a few hundred thousand clones, with 92% observed a single time.

This sequence originates from a person between 18 and 65 years old who received the Ad26.COV2.S COVID-19 vaccine or a placebo. Here the sequenced sample was peripheral blood, taken in a trial of Ad26.COV2.S vaccine versus placebo. This chain uses TRBV6-5 with TRBJ1-2; no clear D. CDR3 in amino acids: CATGDSNYGYTF. The CDR3 coding sequence is TGTGCCACAGGTGACTCTAACTATGGCTACACCTTC.